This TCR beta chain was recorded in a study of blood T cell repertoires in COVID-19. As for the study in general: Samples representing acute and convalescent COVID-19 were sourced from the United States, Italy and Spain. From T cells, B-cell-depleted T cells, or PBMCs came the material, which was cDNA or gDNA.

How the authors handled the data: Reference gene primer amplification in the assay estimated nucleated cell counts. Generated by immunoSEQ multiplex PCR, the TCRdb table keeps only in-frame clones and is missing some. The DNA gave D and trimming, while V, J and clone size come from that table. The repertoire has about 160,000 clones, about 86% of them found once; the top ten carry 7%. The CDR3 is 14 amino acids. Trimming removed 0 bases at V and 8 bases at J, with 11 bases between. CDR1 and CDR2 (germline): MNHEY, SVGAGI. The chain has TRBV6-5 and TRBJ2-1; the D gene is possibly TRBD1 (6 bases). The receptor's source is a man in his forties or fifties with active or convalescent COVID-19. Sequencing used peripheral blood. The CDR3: CASSYSNRVHEQFF. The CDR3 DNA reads TGTGCCAGCAGTTACTCGAACAGGGTTCATGAGCAGTTCTTC.